The 32 T cell receptor beta chains given below trace back to one sample, sequenced in a study of T cell responses to AZD1222 COVID-19 vaccine. TCRdb's table, derived via immunoSEQ multiplex PCR, lists solely in-frame clones and lacks some. The data contain roughly 82,000 clones, 70% to 90% of them singletons. The sequenced sample was peripheral blood, obtained on day 0 of AZD1222 vaccination. The receptors derive from an adult in good health.

This chain connects TRBV5-1 to TRBJ1-6; D is uncertain. The CDR3 sequence is 17 residues long. Germline CDR1 and CDR2: SGHRS and YFSETQ. The ends were cut back, 0 bases at V and 7 bases at J, with 17 bases in the middle. CDR3 in DNA: TGCGCCAGCAGCTTGGAGGGCAGCGATCTCCCAAATTCACCCCTCCACTTT. Translating gives CASSLEGSDLPNSPLHF.

The chain combines TRBV18 with TRBJ1-3, with D hard to call. The CDR3 totals 15 residues. With 7 bases removed from V and 0 bases from J, the gap between germline ends came to 13 bases. Germline V gene data show CDR1 as KGHSH and CDR2 as LQKENI. The CDR3 spells CASLTGRSSGNTIYF. In nucleotides, the CDR3 is TGTGCCAGCTTGACGGGCCGCTCCTCTGGAAACACCATATATTTT.

CDR3 bases: TGTGCCAGCAGAACCAACAGGGCCTCCTACGAGCAGTACTTC. Amino acid sequence: CASRTNRASYEQYF. The chain uses TRBV27 and TRBJ2-7; D possibly corresponds to TRBD1 (6 bases). The germline V and J ends were trimmed by 6 bases and 0 bases, with 12 bases remaining between them. This CDR3 comprises 14 residues. Germline V gives CDR1 MNHEY, CDR2 SMNVEV (reference sequence).

This chain connects TRBV30 to TRBJ1-4; D is undetermined. The V gene lost 2 bases and the J gene lost 3 bases, with 10 bases spanning the gap. The CDR3 sequence is 14 residues long. Germline lookup yields CDR1 GTSNPN and CDR2 SVGIG (reference sequence). CDR3 nucleotides: TGTGCCTGGAGTACGGAAACACCTAATGAAAAACTGTTTTTT. Translating it yields CAWSTETPNEKLFF.

This clone was seen only a few times. The V call is TRBV7-8, the J call TRBJ2-1; TRBD1 might be the D (6 bases). V was pared by 5 bases and J by 1 base, with 15 bases between. CDR1 is SGHVS, CDR2 FQNEAQ, per germline. The CDR3 length is 16 residues. In DNA form, the CDR3 reads TGTGCCAGCAGCGCGTACAGGGTCGAATCCTACAATGAGCAGTTCTTC. Encoded protein: CASSAYRVESYNEQFF.

This chain uses TRBV6-4 with TRBJ1-4, with D tentatively TRBD1 (6 bases). The CDR3 length is 14 residues. V was pared by 6 bases and J by 7 bases, with 15 bases between. CDR1 and CDR2 (germline): MRHNA, SNTAGT. DNA for the CDR3: TGTGCCAGCAGCCCGACTAAAGGGGGTGAAAAACTGTTTTTT. Protein sequence: CASSPTKGGEKLFF.

J is TRBJ1-2 and V is TRBV4-1, with 10 positions matching TRBD1. CDR3 length equals 15 residues. Germline trimming cut 1 base from V and 3 bases from J; bases unmatched to any gene: 2. Germline-derived CDR1 and CDR2 are MGHRA and YSYEKL. For the CDR3, the DNA is TGCGCCAGCAGCCAAGGGGGACAGGGGCACTATGGCTACACCTTC. Protein sequence: CASSQGGQGHYGYTF.

The chain links TRBV6-2 or TRBV6-3 to TRBJ1-5; TRBD1 agrees at 7 bases. This CDR3 comprises 17 residues. V lost 2 bases to trimming and J lost 0 bases; unmatched junction nucleotides: 7. Germline lookup yields CDR1 MNHEY and CDR2 SVGEGT. This chain's CDR3 is CASSYGVGQHSNQPQHF. CDR3 DNA: TGTGCCAGCAGTTACGGGGTGGGACAGCATAGCAATCAGCCCCAGCATTTT.

This chain uses TRBV28 with TRBJ2-1, with D maybe TRBD2 (7 bases). This CDR3 has 14 amino acids. Looked up from germline, CDR1 is MDHEN and CDR2 is SYDVKM. V lost 2 bases and J 10 bases, leaving 15 bases between the germline ends. The CDR3 DNA is TGTGCCAGCAGTTTAGGGGGGGCCCTAATAGAGCAGTTCTTC. As protein: CASSLGGALIEQFF.

This clone was recorded only once. The chain has TRBV7-2 and TRBJ2-7; D may be TRBD1 (6 bases). Trimming shortened V by 4 bases and J by 2 bases, and 12 bases separated the two germline ends. Germline V gives CDR1 SGHTA, CDR2 FQGNSA. The CDR3 is made up of 14 amino acids. CDR3 amino acids: CASSSQGLAYEQYF. The CDR3 region has the DNA TGTGCCAGCAGCTCCCAGGGGTTAGCCTACGAGCAGTACTTC.

The chain joins TRBV5-1 to TRBJ1-1, with unresolved D. The V gene lost 0 bases and the J gene lost 1 base, with 7 bases spanning the gap. This CDR3 spans 14 amino acids. CDR1 and CDR2 from the germline V gene are SGHRS and YFSETQ. CDR3 sequence: CASSLGQANTEAFF. The CDR3 DNA reads TGCGCCAGCAGCTTGGGGCAGGCGAACACTGAAGCTTTCTTT.

This clone has just a few counts. The sample holds other DNA sequences that translate to the same CDR3. The chain links TRBV7-2 to TRBJ1-6; possibly TRBD1 for D (5 bases). The CDR3 is made up of 16 amino acids. CDR1 is SGHTA, CDR2 FQGNSA, per germline. V lost 2 bases to trimming and J lost 6 bases, with 14 bases between them. The CDR3 nucleotides are TGTGCCAGCAGCTTAAATGGGCAGGGTAGTAATTCACCCCTCCACTTT. It translates to CASSLNGQGSNSPLHF.

The chain couples TRBV2 to TRBJ2-7, with 9 bases matching TRBD1. Germline lookup yields CDR1 SNHLY and CDR2 FYNNEI. CDR3 length equals 16 residues. Losses at the gene ends were 4 bases for V and 0 bases for J; bases not matched to a gene: 7. CDR3 loop: CASSASGTGLSYEQYF. The CDR3 DNA reads TGTGCCAGCAGTGCCTCCGGGACAGGGCTCTCCTACGAGCAGTACTTC.

The chain employs TRBV27 and TRBJ2-7; tentative D call: TRBD1 (5 bases). Trimming shortened V by 6 bases and J by 2 bases, and 17 bases separated the two germline ends. This CDR3 contains 15 residues. Germline V gene lookup returns CDR1 MNHEY and CDR2 SMNVEV (reference sequence). The CDR3 nucleotides read TGTGCCAGCAGCCCCTTGACAGAACCCACCTACGAGCAGTACTTC. This codes for CASSPLTEPTYEQYF.

The rearrangement links TRBV10-3 to TRBJ1-6; 11 nucleotides match TRBD1. Germline assignment: CDR1 ENHRY and CDR2 SYGVKD. The CDR3 loop spans 15 amino acids. V trimming: 6 bases; J trimming: 10 bases; junction bases outside the gene matches: 8. The CDR3 DNA follows: TGTGCCATCAGGACCGGGACAGGGGGATTGTCACCCCTCCACTTT. Its translation is CAIRTGTGGLSPLHF.

This chain uses TRBV7-6 with TRBJ2-3, with D unclear. In germline, CDR1 is SGHVS, CDR2 FNYEAQ. The CDR3 is 17 residues long. V lost 5 bases and J 7 bases, leaving 25 bases between the germline ends. CDR3 region: CASSPTPGRIMQNTQYF. The CDR3 DNA reads TGTGCCAGCAGCCCCACTCCCGGCAGGATAATGCAAAATACGCAGTATTTT.

The chain has TRBV5-8 and TRBJ1-5; D gene ambiguous. The CDR3 runs 13 residues. CDR1 and CDR2 from the germline V gene are SGHTS and YDEGEE. V gave up 1 base and J gave up 0 bases, with 2 bases separating them. The CDR3 loop reads CASSLFSNQPQHF. The CDR3, as DNA: TGTGCCAGCAGCTTGTTTAGCAATCAGCCCCAGCATTTT.

Points on this clone: Other DNA sequences in the sample encode the same CDR3. The rearrangement links TRBV7-9 to TRBJ2-2; no reliable D call. Trimming took 2 bases from V and 0 from J, leaving 7 bases between them. This CDR3 has 15 amino acids. CDR1 is SEHNR, CDR2 FQNEAQ, per germline (reference sequence). CDR3 sequence reads: CASSLRASNTGELFF. CDR3 coding DNA: TGTGCCAGCAGCTTAAGGGCTTCGAACACCGGGGAGCTGTTTTTT.

The gene calls are TRBV14 and TRBJ2-1; the D gene is possibly TRBD1 (6 bases). CDR1 SGHDN and CDR2 FVKESK come from the germline V gene. The CDR3 covers 15 residues. V lost 2 bases and J 4 bases, leaving 12 bases between the germline ends. The CDR3 bases are TGTGCCAGCAGCCAACCGGGACATCCTTACAATGAGCAGTTCTTC. Protein: CASSQPGHPYNEQFF.

The genes are TRBV15 and TRBJ1-2; maybe TRBD1 (5 bases). Germline CDR1 is LNHNV and CDR2 is YYDKDF (reference sequence). The CDR3 contains 14 residues. Trimming left V 2 bases short and J 1 base short, with 8 bases between. The DNA of the CDR3 is TGTGCCACCAGCAGACCAGGGATTAACTATGGCTACACCTTC. This gives the protein CATSRPGINYGYTF.

V is TRBV12-3 or TRBV12-4 and J is TRBJ1-4, with D perhaps TRBD1 (6 bases). The V end was cut by 6 bases, the J end by 10 bases, with 15 bases between. This CDR3 comprises 13 residues. CDR3 protein: CASRQFRDTKLFF. The CDR3 nucleotides read TGTGCCAGCAGGCAATTCCGGGACACAAAACTGTTTTTT.

The V gene is TRBV4-1, the J gene TRBJ2-3; D unclear. V was trimmed by 2 bases and J by 1 base, leaving 16 bases between them. In germline, CDR1 is MGHRA, CDR2 YSYEKL. CDR3 length: 17 residues. DNA for the CDR3: TGCGCCAGCAGCCAATTCCCTCCACCGGCGGGCACAGATACGCAGTATTTT. This translates into CASSQFPPPAGTDTQYF.

V is TRBV30 and J is TRBJ2-7, with D uncertain. The V end was cut by 0 bases, the J end by 7 bases, with 13 bases between. CDR1 is GTSNPN and CDR2 is SVGIG in the germline V gene (reference sequence). This CDR3 has 13 residues. The DNA for the CDR3 is TGTGCCTGGAGTGTCTTAGGCAGGTGGGAGCAGTACTTC. Translation: CAWSVLGRWEQYF.

The gene calls are TRBV6-5 and TRBJ1-2; 9 bases map to TRBD1. The length of the CDR3 is 12 residues. Germline V lookup: CDR1 MNHEY, CDR2 SVGAGI. With V trimmed by 11 bases and J by 3 bases, 4 bases remained unmatched. The CDR3 sequence: CASRTGDYGYTF. CDR3 DNA: TGTGCCTCCCGGACAGGGGACTATGGCTACACCTTC.

The rearrangement uses TRBV6-1 and TRBJ2-1, with TRBD2 matching over 11 bases. The CDR3 consists of 17 residues. Germline V lookup: CDR1 MNHNS, CDR2 SASEGT. The ends lost 4 bases at V and 7 bases at J; junction bases unmatched: 12. The CDR3 spells CASSVGVVAGGQNEQFF. DNA of the CDR3: TGTGCCAGCAGTGTTGGAGTGGTAGCGGGGGGGCAGAATGAGCAGTTCTTC.

The genes are TRBV4-1 and TRBJ2-5; tentatively, D is TRBD1 (6 bases). V lost 3 bases to trimming and J lost 2 bases, with 7 bases between them. Germline V CDR1 and CDR2: MGHRA, YSYEKL. The CDR3 contains 13 residues. The CDR3: CASSHQGQETQYF. CDR3 bases: TGCGCCAGCAGCCACCAGGGGCAAGAGACCCAGTACTTC.

This chain connects TRBV9 to TRBJ1-5; no firm D call. The CDR3 length is 17 residues. Trimming removed 0 bases at V and 0 bases at J, with 13 bases between. Germline V gives CDR1 SGDLS, CDR2 YYNGEE. CDR3 region: CASSVAWRRLSNQPQHF. DNA of the CDR3: TGTGCCAGCAGCGTAGCATGGCGGCGGCTTAGCAATCAGCCCCAGCATTTT. The full variable domain, completed using reference TRBV9 and TRBJ1-5, is DSGVTQTPKHLITATGQRVTLRCSPRSGDLSVYWYQQSLDQGLQFLIQYYNGEERAKGNILERFSAQQFPDLHSELNLSSLELGDSALYFCASSVAWRRLSNQPQHFGDGTRLSIL.

The chain has TRBV5-4 and TRBJ2-3; D is perhaps TRBD2 (5 bases). The CDR3 extends over 14 amino acids. The V gene's germline CDR1 is SGHNT and CDR2 YYREEE (reference sequence). The V end was cut by 4 bases, the J end by 0 bases, with 9 bases between. CDR3 coding DNA: TGTGCCAGCAGCAGGGAGTCTAGCACAGATACGCAGTATTTT. This gives the protein CASSRESSTDTQYF.

This clone was observed once. The chain employs TRBV4-3 and TRBJ2-3, with 10 nucleotides matching TRBD2. J lost 2 bases, V lost 4 bases, and 6 bases had no gene match. Germline assignment: CDR1 LGHNA and CDR2 YSLEER. The length of the CDR3 is 16 residues. The CDR3 sequence is CASSRLLAGFTDTQYF. The DNA for the CDR3 is TGCGCCAGCAGCCGCCTACTAGCGGGGTTCACAGATACGCAGTATTTT.

This chain connects TRBV6-1 to TRBJ1-2, with D tentatively TRBD1 (6 bases). Germline V gives CDR1 MNHNS, CDR2 SASEGT. The ends were cut back, 2 bases at V and 8 bases at J, with 21 bases in the middle. The CDR3 covers 16 residues. The CDR3 protein is CASSENIRQAQSGYTF. The DNA for the CDR3 is TGTGCCAGCAGTGAAAATATTAGACAGGCCCAGTCCGGCTACACCTTC.

This clone was detected once. V is TRBV2 and J is TRBJ2-7, with 7 bases that match TRBD2. Germline V CDR1 and CDR2: SNHLY, FYNNEI. The CDR3 extends over 15 amino acids. V was pared by 1 base and J by 4 bases, with 7 bases of the junction left unmatched. This CDR3 is CASSEGPAGVYEQYF. CDR3 bases: TGTGCCAGCAGTGAAGGACCGGCGGGGGTATACGAGCAGTACTTC.

This CDR3 reads CASSRGGTDTQYF. The CDR3 bases are TGTGCCAGCTCACGGGGGGGCACAGATACGCAGTATTTT. The gene calls are TRBV18 and TRBJ2-3, with D possibly matching TRBD2 (6 bases). The CDR3 has 13 amino acids. Germline V gene data show CDR1 as KGHSH and CDR2 as LQKENI. Trimming removed 4 bases at V and 1 base at J, with 6 bases between.